This T cell receptor (beta chain) originates from a study of T cell repertoires in cytomegalovirus infection. This clonotype was seen ten or more times. One entry per CDR3 protein, called by TCRdb with MiXCR from the reads. The data hold 200,000 to 300,000 distinct CDR3 sequences, with 12% to 15% observed a single time. Specimen: PBMCs. This TCR was sampled from a human donor in good health (CMV status not recorded). Some clones in this sample may be carry-over from other donors' samples.

CDR3 bases: TGTGCCAGCAGCTTAGGCCTTGGGAAGGAAGAGACCCAGTACTTC. Protein product: CASSLGLGKEETQYF. The gene calls are TRBV7-2 and TRBJ2-5; D is uncertain. The CDR3 sequence is 15 residues long. The V gene lost 1 base and the J gene lost 3 bases, with 12 bases spanning the gap. Germline V gene data show CDR1 as SGHTA and CDR2 as FQGNSA. The full variable domain, with the rest looked up from reference TRBV7-2 and TRBJ2-5, is GAGVSQSPSNKVTEKGKDVELRCDPISGHTALYWYRQSLGQGLEFLIYFQGNSAPDKSGLPSDRFSAERTGGSVSTLTIQRTQQEDSAVYLCASSLGLGKEETQYFGPGTRLLVL.